The rows below give T cell receptor beta chains drawn from one sample of a study of blood T cell repertoires in COVID-19. Libraries were prepared by immunoSEQ multiplex PCR; TCRdb keeps only in-frame clonotypes and omits some of them. The sample consists of about 480,000 clones, around 87% of them appearing once. Sequenced material: PBMCs or T cells enriched from blood (not recorded which). Receptor source: a woman aged 35 to 49 who had recovered from COVID-19. Each CDR3 is given with its conserved first and last residue. Each record gives: V gene, clone size, J gene, D gene, CDR3 protein, CDR3 DNA. The D gene is left open where the match is weak. The size field is filled for only some rows; it gives once, few, many or a size class.

v_call: TRBV3-1/TRBV3-2
clone_size: few
j_call: TRBJ2-2
d_call: -
cdr3_aa: CASSQETGGELFF
cdr3_nt: TGTGCCAGCAGCCAAGAAACAGGCGGGGAGCTGTTTTTT

v_call: TRBV2
clone_size: -
j_call: TRBJ2-7
d_call: -
cdr3_aa: CASTTPDTAYEQYF
cdr3_nt: TGTGCCAGCACCACCCCGGACACAGCCTACGAGCAGTACTTC

v_call: TRBV19
clone_size: -
j_call: TRBJ1-6
d_call: TRBD1
cdr3_aa: CASSIGRTGAATPLHF
cdr3_nt: TGTGCCAGTAGTATTGGGAGGACAGGGGCCGCCACACCCCTCCACTTT

v_call: TRBV25-1
clone_size: -
j_call: TRBJ1-1
d_call: TRBD1
cdr3_aa: CASSAGQGTEAFF
cdr3_nt: TGTGCCAGCAGTGCCGGACAGGGCACTGAAGCTTTCTTT

v_call: TRBV11-2
clone_size: once
j_call: TRBJ2-2
d_call: -
cdr3_aa: CASSLRPGVTGELFF
cdr3_nt: TGTGCCAGCAGCTTAAGGCCAGGGGTGACCGGGGAGCTGTTTTTT

v_call: TRBV7-2
clone_size: -
j_call: TRBJ1-1
d_call: -
cdr3_aa: CASSPQGGITEAFF
cdr3_nt: TGTGCCAGCAGCCCACAGGGTGGGATCACTGAAGCTTTCTTT

v_call: TRBV11-2
clone_size: -
j_call: TRBJ2-5
d_call: TRBD2
cdr3_aa: CASSLVPLWGREGETQYF
cdr3_nt: TGTGCCAGCAGCTTAGTCCCCTTATGGGGGAGGGAGGGGGAGACCCAGTACTTC

v_call: TRBV18
clone_size: -
j_call: TRBJ1-4
d_call: -
cdr3_aa: CASSLDRLEEKLFF
cdr3_nt: TGTGCCAGCTCACTCGACAGGCTCGAGGAAAAACTGTTTTTT

v_call: TRBV6-4
clone_size: -
j_call: TRBJ2-3
d_call: TRBD2
cdr3_aa: CASRLAGGPLDTDTQYF
cdr3_nt: TGTGCCAGCAGACTAGCGGGAGGGCCCTTGGACACAGATACGCAGTATTTT

v_call: TRBV2
clone_size: -
j_call: TRBJ1-5
d_call: TRBD1
cdr3_aa: CASSRQGVQPQHF
cdr3_nt: TGTGCCAGCAGTCGACAGGGTGTTCAGCCCCAGCATTTT

v_call: TRBV4-3
clone_size: -
j_call: TRBJ1-4
d_call: -
cdr3_aa: CASSQDISRGFPEKLFF
cdr3_nt: TGCGCCAGCAGCCAAGATATATCCAGGGGCTTTCCAGAAAAACTGTTTTTT

v_call: TRBV7-2
clone_size: -
j_call: TRBJ1-5
d_call: TRBD1
cdr3_aa: CASSLGQGVGPQHF
cdr3_nt: TGTGCCAGCAGCTTAGGACAGGGGGTCGGACCCCAGCATTTT

v_call: TRBV3-1/TRBV3-2
clone_size: once
j_call: TRBJ2-1
d_call: TRBD2
cdr3_aa: CASSQELAGGFNNEQFF
cdr3_nt: TGTGCCAGCAGCCAAGAACTAGCGGGAGGGTTTAACAATGAGCAGTTCTTC

v_call: TRBV4-1
clone_size: few
j_call: TRBJ1-2
d_call: TRBD1
cdr3_aa: CASSQRRGSGTGGAWDGYTF
cdr3_nt: TGCGCCAGCAGCCAAAGACGTGGAAGCGGGACAGGGGGCGCCTGGGATGGCTACACCTTC

v_call: TRBV3-1/TRBV3-2
clone_size: -
j_call: TRBJ1-1
d_call: -
cdr3_aa: CASSQEEAGTEAFF
cdr3_nt: TGTGCCAGCAGCCAAGAGGAGGCGGGGACTGAAGCTTTCTTT

v_call: TRBV2
clone_size: -
j_call: TRBJ2-1
d_call: TRBD2
cdr3_aa: CASKWGLAGFSYNEQFF
cdr3_nt: TGTGCCAGCAAATGGGGACTAGCGGGTTTCTCCTACAATGAGCAGTTCTTC

v_call: TRBV7-6
clone_size: -
j_call: TRBJ2-7
d_call: TRBD2
cdr3_aa: CASSPQGLATTEQYF
cdr3_nt: TGTGCCAGCAGCCCACAGGGACTAGCGACAACCGAGCAGTACTTC

v_call: TRBV11-2
clone_size: -
j_call: TRBJ1-1
d_call: -
cdr3_aa: CASSPVEGSTEAFF
cdr3_nt: TGTGCCAGCAGCCCAGTGGAGGGGAGCACTGAAGCTTTCTTT

v_call: TRBV7-8
clone_size: -
j_call: TRBJ1-5
d_call: -
cdr3_aa: CASSLGRSNQPQHF
cdr3_nt: TGTGCCAGCAGCTTAGGTAGGAGTAATCAGCCCCAGCATTTT

v_call: TRBV10-3
clone_size: -
j_call: TRBJ2-1
d_call: -
cdr3_aa: CAMAETLDNEQFF
cdr3_nt: TGTGCCATGGCGGAAACACTTGACAATGAGCAGTTCTTC